A single sample is the source of the 8 T cell receptor beta chains below, sequenced in a study of cytomegalovirus exposure and HLA in healthy donors. The PCR had 60 Vbeta and 13 Jbeta primers. Using immunoSEQ multiplex PCR, the repertoire was profiled, and TCRdb retains in-frame clones only, with some absent. Of some 200,000 clones in the sample, 82% were seen once. Specimen: PBMCs. The receptors were gathered from a boy aged 2 to 10 in good health and CMV-seronegative.

The chain carries TRBV4-3 and TRBJ1-2; possibly TRBD1 for D (6 bases). Germline CDR1 reads LGHNA; CDR2 reads YSLEER. Trimming took 0 bases from V and 4 from J, leaving 15 bases between them. There are 16 residues in the CDR3. Written as DNA, the CDR3 is TGCGCCAGCAGCCAAGACCCGAGGACAGCAGGCTATGGCTACACCTTC. Translation: CASSQDPRTAGYGYTF.

The chain combines TRBV6-1 with TRBJ2-7; D is possibly TRBD1 (6 bases). Germline V gene lookup returns CDR1 MNHNS and CDR2 SASEGT. Between the trimmed V and J ends, which lost 5 bases and 1 base, there was a span of 6 bases. This CDR3 has 12 amino acids. This CDR3 is CASSQGSYEQYF. The CDR3 DNA follows: TGTGCCAGCAGTCAGGGGTCCTACGAGCAGTACTTC.

The chain couples TRBV7-6 to TRBJ2-2, with TRBD2 identical over 7 bases. CDR1 and CDR2 (germline): SGHVS, FNYEAQ. V was clipped by 5 bases and J by 5 bases; unmatched bases: 11. The CDR3 is made up of 16 amino acids. The CDR3 sequence is CASSLGRGVGTGELFF. Written as DNA, the CDR3 is TGTGCCAGCAGCCTGGGCCGGGGGGTTGGGACCGGGGAGCTGTTTTTT.

The genes are TRBV21-1 and TRBJ1-6. TRBV21-1 is tagged as a pseudogene. The CDR3 runs to 14 residues. The CDR3 loop is CASPTRGGGSPLHF. The CDR3 coding sequence is TGTGCCAGCCCCACCCGGGGGGGAGGTTCACCCCTCCACTTT.

The count of this clone is one. The chain has TRBV9 and TRBJ2-7; no definite D call. Germline CDR1 is SGDLS and CDR2 is YYNGEE. This CDR3 has 13 residues. V was shortened by 3 bases and J by 6 bases, with 13 bases between the two germline ends. This CDR3 reads CASSATQTGEQYF. CDR3 nucleotides: TGTGCCAGCAGCGCGACTCAGACGGGCGAGCAGTACTTC.

The rearrangement links TRBV19 to TRBJ2-5, with TRBD2 identical over 7 bases. J gave up 4 bases and V 7 bases, and 9 bases lay outside the gene matches. This CDR3 contains 14 residues. In germline, CDR1 is LNHDA, CDR2 SQIVND (reference sequence). CDR3 loop: CASKAIGLGETQYF. The CDR3 DNA reads TGTGCCAGTAAAGCCATTGGACTAGGAGAGACCCAGTACTTC.

This chain connects TRBV7-2 to TRBJ2-5; D might be TRBD2 (5 bases). The length of the CDR3 is 14 residues. V lost 3 bases, J lost 1 base, and 9 bases lay in between. Germline CDR1 and CDR2: SGHTA and FQGNSA. The CDR3 protein is CASSLRAAQETQYF. In nucleotides, the CDR3 is TGTGCCAGCAGCTTGCGGGCAGCCCAAGAGACCCAGTACTTC.

The chain has TRBV11-1 and TRBJ1-1, with 9 nucleotides matching TRBD1. Germline values: CDR1 SGHAT, CDR2 FQDESV (reference sequence). This CDR3 is 16 amino acids long. The ends lost 5 bases at V and 5 bases at J; junction bases unmatched: 12. The CDR3 DNA reads as TGTGCCAGCAGCCCCGGACAGGGGTTGCGTATAACTGAAGCTTTCTTT. Residues: CASSPGQGLRITEAFF.